Below, 16 T cell receptor beta chains from the same sample are listed, as sequenced in a study of blood T cell repertoires in COVID-19. TCRdb's table, derived via immunoSEQ multiplex PCR, lists solely in-frame clones and lacks some. The sample consists of more than 60,000 clones, 86% of them appearing once. Sequencing input: peripheral blood. The receptors derive from a man older than 75 with COVID-19, enrolled during active disease.

The chain carries TRBV27 and TRBJ2-7; 9 bases are a match to TRBD1. Germline V gene lookup returns CDR1 MNHEY and CDR2 SMNVEV (reference sequence). The V gene end was trimmed by 5 bases and the J gene end by 5 bases; junction bases not matched to a gene: 7. The CDR3 runs 14 residues. The CDR3 coding sequence is TGTGCCAGCAGTCCCCGGACAGGGGACAACGAGCAGTACTTC. Translation: CASSPRTGDNEQYF.

V usage is TRBV7-9 and J usage is TRBJ1-2; D is possibly TRBD1 (6 bases). Germline CDR1 is SEHNR and CDR2 is FQNEAQ (reference sequence). This CDR3 has 13 amino acids. V shed 4 bases and J shed 2 bases, with 8 bases lying between them. The CDR3 DNA sequence: TGTGCCAGCAGCTATCAGGGGAACTATGGCTACACCTTC. Protein sequence: CASSYQGNYGYTF.

The V and J genes are TRBV4-1 and TRBJ2-5; D may be TRBD1 (5 bases). The CDR3 is made up of 13 amino acids. From germline, CDR1 is MGHRA and CDR2 YSYEKL. Trimming cost V 2 bases and J 5 bases, with 9 bases left between them. The CDR3 DNA follows: TGCGCCAGCAGCCAACAGGGCTCGGAGACCCAGTACTTC. Translating it yields CASSQQGSETQYF.

V and J are TRBV29-1 and TRBJ1-1; 9 bases match TRBD1. Germline V CDR1 and CDR2: SQVTM, ANQGSEA. The CDR3 is 14 amino acids. Unmatched junction bases numbered 6, after V lost 6 bases and J lost 1 base. Here the CDR3 reads CSVLGTGRNTEAFF. CDR3 sequence (DNA): TGCAGCGTCCTCGGGACAGGGCGGAACACTGAAGCTTTCTTT.

V and J are TRBV28 and TRBJ1-2; TRBD1 is a possible D gene (6 bases). CDR1 and CDR2 (germline): MDHEN, SYDVKM. The CDR3 consists of 16 residues. Trimming left V 6 bases short and J 0 bases short, with 17 bases between. In nucleotides, the CDR3 is TGTGCCAGCAGCCTAGGGGGGGCCCAAGCTAACTATGGCTACACCTTC. It is translated as CASSLGGAQANYGYTF.

In its sample, this clone was seen once. The chain has TRBV6-4 and TRBJ2-2, with a weak D call TRBD2 (5 bases). V dropped 6 bases and J dropped 0 bases, with 8 bases sitting between them. Per germline, CDR1 MRHNA and CDR2 SNTAGT. The CDR3 length is 14 residues. CDR3 in DNA: TGTGCCAGCAGGAGGGAACCGAACACCGGGGAGCTGTTTTTT. This sequence encodes CASRREPNTGELFF.

The table lists this clone with a count of one. The chain joins TRBV5-1 to TRBJ1-1; D may be TRBD1 (6 bases). Trimming pared 4 bases from V and 2 bases from J, leaving 15 bases between. CDR1 and CDR2 (germline): SGHRS, YFSETQ. The CDR3 is 15 residues long. The CDR3 sequence is CASSGTGSRNTEAFF. CDR3 DNA: TGCGCCAGCAGCGGTACAGGGAGCCGAAACACTGAAGCTTTCTTT.

V usage is TRBV5-4 and J usage is TRBJ2-7; D perhaps matches TRBD2 (5 bases). CDR1 SGHNT and CDR2 YYREEE come from the germline V gene (reference sequence). Trimming left V 0 bases short and J 0 bases short, with 13 bases between. This CDR3 comprises 16 residues. The CDR3 loop is CASSLAPGGSSYEQYF. In DNA, the CDR3 is TGTGCCAGCAGCTTGGCCCCAGGTGGGAGCTCCTACGAGCAGTACTTC.

J is TRBJ2-5 and V is TRBV5-1; 7 bases agree with TRBD1. The V and J ends lost 3 bases and 4 bases, in that order; junction bases with no gene match: 12. The CDR3 is 16 residues long. Germline CDR1 and CDR2: SGHRS and YFSETQ. The CDR3 nucleotides read TGCGCCAGCAGCTGGGGCCGCAGGGGGAGTAGAGAGACCCAGTACTTC. Protein: CASSWGRRGSRETQYF.

The V and J genes are TRBV11-3 and TRBJ1-2; 7 bases fit TRBD1. This CDR3 comprises 12 residues. V shed 5 bases, J shed 5 bases, and the junction held 2 bases outside the gene matches. Germline assignment: CDR1 SGHNT and CDR2 YENEEA. In nucleotides, the CDR3 is TGTGCCAGCAGCCAGGGGGGATATGGCTACACCTTC. This gives the protein CASSQGGYGYTF.

This rearrangement joins TRBV27 to TRBJ1-5; no definite D call. V was shortened by 5 bases and J by 5 bases, with 13 bases between the two germline ends. This CDR3 has 14 amino acids. Germline loops: CDR1 MNHEY, CDR2 SMNVEV (reference sequence). The CDR3 bases are TGTGCCAGCAGTCCCGGGAGGGTCGATCAGCCCCAGCATTTT. This gives the protein CASSPGRVDQPQHF.

The chain recombines TRBV4-3 with TRBJ1-1; D not certain. The CDR3 totals 15 residues. From germline, CDR1 is LGHNA and CDR2 YSLEER. Trimming took 4 bases from V and 6 from J, leaving 18 bases between them. CDR3 residues: CASSRFAGRESEAFF. The CDR3 nucleotides are TGCGCCAGCAGCCGATTTGCAGGCCGCGAATCTGAAGCTTTCTTT.

The V call is TRBV5-6, the J call TRBJ2-1, with 11 bases identical to TRBD2. The CDR3 covers 15 residues. The germline V gene has CDR1 SGHDT and CDR2 YYEEEE. Germline trimming cut 2 bases from V and 6 bases from J; bases unmatched to any gene: 4. DNA for the CDR3: TGTGCCAGCAGCTTCCATAGCGGGGGGGCCAATGAGCAGTTCTTC. It encodes CASSFHSGGANEQFF.

The count of this clone is one. The rearrangement joins TRBV18 to TRBJ1-1, with no clear D. With 3 bases removed from V and 3 bases from J, the gap between germline ends came to 14 bases. Looked up from germline, CDR1 is KGHSH and CDR2 is LQKENI. The CDR3 consists of 15 residues. CDR3: CASSPLSTRDTEAFF. The CDR3 DNA sequence: TGTGCCAGCTCACCGCTGTCGACACGAGACACTGAAGCTTTCTTT.

This clone was seen once. The V and J genes are TRBV28 and TRBJ1-6, with 7 bases matching TRBD1. V trimming: 6 bases; J trimming: 8 bases; junction bases outside the gene matches: 16. The CDR3 is made up of 17 amino acids. Germline loops: CDR1 MDHEN, CDR2 SYDVKM. The DNA for the CDR3 is TGTGCCAGCAGCCCTGTTGGACAGGACTTCACTTATTCACCCCTCCACTTT. Translation gives CASSPVGQDFTYSPLHF.

This clone was observed a few times. V and J are TRBV7-8 and TRBJ2-7; maybe TRBD1 (6 bases). The germline V gene has CDR1 SGHVS and CDR2 FQNEAQ. The CDR3 totals 13 residues. Trimming took 5 bases from V and 5 from J, leaving 13 bases between them. The CDR3 reads CASSPGQTDEQYF. The CDR3 DNA reads as TGTGCCAGCAGCCCGGGACAAACGGACGAGCAGTACTTC.